The 27 T cell receptor beta chains reported below all come from one sample, sequenced in a study of regulatory and conventional T cells in RAG deficiency. Conventional CD4+ T cells were sorted from blood as CD25-low CD127-high cells. This table comes from immunoSEQ multiplex PCR, and its TCRdb copy is limited to in-frame clones, with some not included. Of roughly 10,000 clones listed, 90% to 95% are singletons. Sequencing was carried out using CD4+ effector T cells sorted from blood. These receptors were obtained from a human donor with RAG deficiency presenting as severe combined immunodeficiency.

Only one count was recorded for this clone. CDR3 nucleotides: TGTGCCAGCAGTTACTCGACGGGGAGAAACACCATATATTTT. This translates into CASSYSTGRNTIYF. The chain recombines TRBV6-5 with TRBJ1-3; no clear D gene. V was clipped by 0 bases and J by 5 bases, with 8 bases between them. This CDR3 region has 14 residues. The V gene's germline CDR1 is MNHEY and CDR2 SVGAGI.

The rearrangement uses TRBV7-2 and TRBJ1-5; no firm D call. Trimming removed 1 base at V and 1 base at J, with 5 bases between. The CDR3 loop spans 14 amino acids. Germline lookup yields CDR1 SGHTA and CDR2 FQGNSA. The CDR3 region has the DNA TGTGCCAGCAGCTTAGTAACCAGCAATCAGCCCCAGCATTTT. Translating it yields CASSLVTSNQPQHF.

The chain uses TRBV9 and TRBJ2-4; 8 positions agree with TRBD1. Trimming cost V 4 bases and J 0 bases; bases outside gene matches: 6. Germline V gives CDR1 SGDLS, CDR2 YYNGEE. This CDR3 spans 16 amino acids. The CDR3 loop is CASSPGTGVAKNIQYF. The DNA of the CDR3 is TGTGCCAGCAGCCCTGGGACAGGAGTAGCCAAAAACATTCAGTACTTC.

There are a few counts of this clone. This CDR3 is CASSVAGGFGELFF. Written as DNA, the CDR3 is TGTGCCAGCAGCGTAGCAGGGGGATTCGGGGAGCTGTTTTTT. The chain employs TRBV9 and TRBJ2-2; 7 positions agree with TRBD1. The V gene's germline CDR1 is SGDLS and CDR2 YYNGEE. With 0 bases clipped from V and 7 bases from J, the junction kept 3 bases outside the gene matches. The CDR3 sequence is 14 residues long.

The chain links TRBV4-1 to TRBJ2-1; 9 nucleotides align to TRBD1. Trimming removed 3 bases from V and 6 bases from J; junction bases left unmatched: 12. The CDR3 loop spans 17 amino acids. Germline V gene data show CDR1 as MGHRA and CDR2 as YSYEKL. As DNA, the CDR3 is TGCGCCAGCAGCCATACATACGGACAGGGGTACGGCAATGAGCAGTTCTTC. As protein: CASSHTYGQGYGNEQFF.

This clone was counted between two and nine times. The gene calls are TRBV7-2 and TRBJ1-2; D perhaps matches TRBD1 (5 bases). The CDR3 is 15 residues long. Germline V gene data show CDR1 as SGHTA and CDR2 as FQGNSA. The V end was cut by 5 bases, the J end by 4 bases, with 17 bases between. The CDR3 nucleotides read TGTGCCAGCAGCGTGGGCAGGGCCTCGGGCTATGGCTACACCTTC. Encoded protein: CASSVGRASGYGYTF.

This chain connects TRBV7-2 to TRBJ2-2; D might be TRBD1 (5 bases). The CDR3 is made up of 14 amino acids. The germline V gene has CDR1 SGHTA and CDR2 FQGNSA. V was trimmed by 2 bases and J by 4 bases, leaving 8 bases between them. The CDR3: CASSLTGRTGELFF. DNA for the CDR3: TGTGCCAGCAGCTTAACAGGTCGCACCGGGGAGCTGTTTTTT.

This chain joins TRBV7-9 and TRBJ2-5; D is perhaps TRBD1 or TRBD2 (5 bases each). Germline V gene sequence: CDR1 SEHNR, CDR2 FQNEAQ (reference sequence). The CDR3 covers 15 residues. Deletions cut 5 bases from V and 0 bases from J, with 13 bases between. CDR3 DNA: TGTGCCAGCAGCCCCGCCGGGGCCGACCAAGAGACCCAGTACTTC. This encodes CASSPAGADQETQYF.

The rearrangement joins TRBV27 to TRBJ2-1; D may be TRBD2 (6 bases). The germline V and J ends were trimmed by 2 bases and 4 bases, with 6 bases remaining between them. Per germline, CDR1 MNHEY and CDR2 SMNVEV (reference sequence). CDR3 length equals 13 residues. In nucleotides, the CDR3 is TGTGCCAGCAGTTTACTAGCGTACAATGAGCAGTTCTTC. Translated, it gives CASSLLAYNEQFF.

This sequence joins TRBV5-1 and TRBJ2-1; D uncertain. The CDR3 runs to 12 residues. Germline V CDR1 and CDR2: SGHRS, YFSETQ. The V end lost 0 bases, the J end lost 6 bases, and 4 bases lay between the germline ends. The DNA of the CDR3 is TGCGCCAGCAGCTTGGGGGGCAATGAGCAGTTCTTC. Residues: CASSLGGNEQFF.

The chain carries TRBV7-9 and TRBJ2-1, with 15 bases that match TRBD2. The CDR3 totals 16 residues. Trimming cost V 5 bases and J 7 bases; bases outside gene matches: 6. Germline V gene lookup returns CDR1 SEHNR and CDR2 FQNEAQ (reference sequence). The CDR3 protein is CASSLNGLAGGNEQFF. The DNA of the CDR3 is TGTGCCAGCAGCCTCAACGGACTAGCGGGAGGGAATGAGCAGTTCTTC.

The V and J genes are TRBV7-9 and TRBJ2-3; the D is unclear. Trimming shortened V by 5 bases and J by 2 bases, and 5 bases separated the two germline ends. Germline V gene sequence: CDR1 SEHNR, CDR2 FQNEAQ (reference sequence). The CDR3 is made up of 12 amino acids. The CDR3 bases are TGTGCCAGCAGCAGGATCACAGATACGCAGTATTTT. It encodes CASSRITDTQYF. The full variable domain, completed using reference TRBV7-9 and TRBJ2-3, is DTGVSQNPRHKITKRGQNVTFRCDPISEHNRLYWYRQTLGQGPEFLTYFQNEAQLEKSRLLSDRFSAERPKGSFSTLEIQRTEQGDSAMYLCASSRITDTQYFGPGTRLTVL.

This clone was seen a single time. The chain recombines TRBV4-3 with TRBJ2-4, with D maybe TRBD2 (6 bases). Germline V gives CDR1 LGHNA, CDR2 YSLEER. The CDR3 has 14 residues. V lost 0 bases and J lost 15, with 18 bases in between. CDR3 bases: TGCGCCAGCAGCCAAGAAAAGGGACTCAATCGCCCGTACTTC. It is translated as CASSQEKGLNRPYF.

Note on this clone: The same CDR3 can be traced to other DNA sequences in this sample. The chain combines TRBV11-2 with TRBJ2-5, with 9 bases aligning to TRBD1. Losses at the gene ends were 1 base for V and 4 bases for J; bases not matched to a gene: 1. The length of the CDR3 is 14 residues. The germline V gene has CDR1 SGHAT and CDR2 FQNNGV. The CDR3 bases are TGTGCCAGCAGCTTAGGACAGGGGGGAGAGACCCAGTACTTC. Its protein is CASSLGQGGETQYF.

V usage is TRBV15 and J usage is TRBJ2-5, with 8 nucleotides matching TRBD2. CDR3 size: 13 residues. The V and J ends lost 3 bases and 5 bases, in that order; junction bases with no gene match: 2. The germline gives CDR1 LNHNV, CDR2 YYDKDF (reference sequence). The CDR3 protein is CATSSGRAETQYF. The CDR3 region has the DNA TGTGCCACCAGCAGCGGGAGGGCCGAGACCCAGTACTTC.

This CDR3 reads CASSVGTQETQYF. The CDR3 DNA reads TGTGCCAGCAGCGTTGGGACACAAGAGACCCAGTACTTC. This chain connects TRBV9 to TRBJ2-5; possibly TRBD1 for D (6 bases). The CDR3 length is 13 residues. The germline V and J ends were trimmed by 2 bases and 2 bases, with 7 bases remaining between them. Germline V CDR1 and CDR2: SGDLS, YYNGEE.

V is TRBV7-9 and J is TRBJ2-3, with unresolved D. Deletions cut 4 bases from V and 0 bases from J, with 5 bases between. The CDR3 totals 13 residues. The germline V gene encodes CDR1 SEHNR and CDR2 FQNEAQ (reference sequence). This chain's CDR3 is CASSSISTDTQYF. As DNA, the CDR3 is TGTGCCAGCAGCTCCATTAGCACAGATACGCAGTATTTT.

This clone was observed a single time. The chain uses TRBV19 and TRBJ1-5; TRBD1 matches 9 bases. CDR1 and CDR2 from the germline V gene are LNHDA and SQIVND (reference sequence). Trimming took 5 bases from V and 4 from J; bases not matched to a gene: 6. The CDR3 is 15 residues long. The CDR3 spells CASSLTGGRNQPQHF. The DNA of the CDR3 is TGTGCCAGTAGTCTAACAGGGGGCCGAAATCAGCCCCAGCATTTT.

The genes are TRBV5-1 and TRBJ2-3; D unresolved. The CDR3 has 15 residues. The V and J ends lost 3 bases and 3 bases respectively, with 14 bases between them. Germline V lookup: CDR1 SGHRS, CDR2 YFSETQ. CDR3 in amino acids: CASSSYGMGTDTQYF. CDR3 DNA: TGCGCCAGCAGCTCGTACGGTATGGGAACAGATACGCAGTATTTT. The full variable domain, in which reference TRBV5-1 and TRBJ2-3 provide the parts outside the CDR3, is KAGVTQTPRYLIKTRGQQVTLSCSPISGHRSVSWYQQTPGQGLQFLFEYFSETQRNKGNFPGRFSGRQFSNSRSEMNVSTLELGDSALYLCASSSYGMGTDTQYFGPGTRLTVL.

The CDR3 protein is CAWSGGRETQYF. Written as DNA, the CDR3 is TGTGCCTGGAGTGGGGGGCGCGAGACCCAGTACTTC. This chain uses TRBV30 with TRBJ2-5, with D tentatively TRBD1 (6 bases). The CDR3 runs 12 residues. Germline V lookup: CDR1 GTSNPN, CDR2 SVGIG (reference sequence). V was cut by 1 base and J by 5 bases, with 8 bases left in between.

The V gene is TRBV4-3, the J gene TRBJ2-3; 8 positions agree with TRBD1. CDR1 is LGHNA, CDR2 YSLEER, per germline. This CDR3 region has 16 residues. J was trimmed by 5 bases and V by 4 bases; bases with no gene match: 11. CDR3 region: CASSRTGGLRRDTQYF. The CDR3, as DNA: TGCGCCAGCAGCCGCACAGGGGGTCTCCGCAGAGATACGCAGTATTTT.

This clone occurred once. The genes are TRBV5-5 and TRBJ2-2; D may be TRBD1 or TRBD2 (5 bases each). Germline V CDR1 and CDR2: SGHKS, YYEKEE (reference sequence). Trimming took 4 bases from V and 1 from J, leaving 14 bases between them. This CDR3 has 16 amino acids. The CDR3 bases are TGTGCCAGCAGCCGCCCCGGGGCGCGGAACACCGGGGAGCTGTTTTTT. As protein: CASSRPGARNTGELFF. The whole variable domain, remainder taken from reference TRBV5-5 and TRBJ2-2, is DAGVTQSPTHLIKTRGQQVTLRCSPISGHKSVSWYQQVLGQGPQFIFQYYEKEERGRGNFPDRFSARQFPNYSSELNVNALLLGDSALYLCASSRPGARNTGELFFGEGSRLTVL.

This clone appeared once. CDR3 in DNA: TGTGCCACCAGCGCCGGGGTGGGGGGGATCGCGTACGAGCAGTACTTC. Protein product: CATSAGVGGIAYEQYF. The chain uses TRBV15 and TRBJ2-7, with 7 bases identical to TRBD2. CDR1 is LNHNV and CDR2 is YYDKDF in the germline V gene (reference sequence). Germline trimming cut 5 bases from V and 4 bases from J; bases unmatched to any gene: 14. CDR3 length: 16 residues.

The genes are TRBV2 and TRBJ2-3, with D possibly being TRBD1 (5 bases). V lost 2 bases to trimming and J lost 4 bases, with 22 bases between them. The CDR3 spans 18 residues. Germline V gene sequence: CDR1 SNHLY, CDR2 FYNNEI. The CDR3, as DNA: TGTGCCAGCAGTGAATTAAAGGTGTCAGGGTCTGGGTCAGATACGCAGTATTTT. This sequence encodes CASSELKVSGSGSDTQYF.

This chain joins TRBV5-1 and TRBJ2-3; a possible D gene is TRBD2 (6 bases). CDR1 is SGHRS, CDR2 YFSETQ, per germline. The ends were cut back, 0 bases at V and 4 bases at J, with 9 bases in the middle. The CDR3 is 14 residues long. Here the CDR3 DNA reads TGCGCCAGCAGCTTGGGGGACTCCTCAGATACGCAGTATTTT. Its protein product is CASSLGDSSDTQYF.

The V gene is TRBV20-1, the J gene TRBJ2-7; unclear D gene. The germline V gene encodes CDR1 DFQATT and CDR2 SNEGSKA (reference sequence). The CDR3 extends over 11 amino acids. V lost 2 bases and J lost 3, with 5 bases in between. CDR3 sequence reads: CSARQIYEQYF. In DNA form, the CDR3 reads TGCAGTGCTAGACAGATCTACGAGCAGTACTTC.

This chain links TRBV4-1 with TRBJ2-5, with D perhaps given as TRBD1 or TRBD2 (5 bases each). The V and J ends lost 0 bases and 2 bases respectively, with 13 bases between them. Germline V CDR1 and CDR2: MGHRA, YSYEKL. This CDR3 has 16 residues. The CDR3 loop is CASSQEFRGVQETQYF. The CDR3 nucleotides are TGCGCCAGCAGCCAAGAATTCAGAGGGGTGCAAGAGACCCAGTACTTC.